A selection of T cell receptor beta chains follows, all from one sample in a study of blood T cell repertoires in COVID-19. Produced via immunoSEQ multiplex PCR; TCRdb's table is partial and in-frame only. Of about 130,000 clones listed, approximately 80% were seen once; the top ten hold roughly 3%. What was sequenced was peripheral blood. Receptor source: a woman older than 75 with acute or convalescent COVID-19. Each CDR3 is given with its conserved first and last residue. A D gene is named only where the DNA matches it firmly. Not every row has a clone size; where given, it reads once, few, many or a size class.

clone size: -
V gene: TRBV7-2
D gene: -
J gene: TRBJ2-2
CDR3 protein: CASSLLANTGELFF
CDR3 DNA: TGTGCCAGCAGCTTATTGGCCAACACCGGGGAGCTGTTTTTT

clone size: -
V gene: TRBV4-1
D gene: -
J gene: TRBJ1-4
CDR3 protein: CASSQVGDTSEKLFF
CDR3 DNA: TGCGCCAGCAGCCAAGTTGGGGACACTAGTGAAAAACTGTTTTTT

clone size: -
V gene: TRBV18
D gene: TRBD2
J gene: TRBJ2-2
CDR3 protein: CASSPPGGAGDTGELFF
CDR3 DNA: TGTGCCAGCTCCCCGCCCGGGGGGGCCGGTGACACCGGGGAGCTGTTTTTT

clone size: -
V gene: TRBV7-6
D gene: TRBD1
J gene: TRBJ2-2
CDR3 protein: CASKQGAALGTGELFF
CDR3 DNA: TGTGCCAGCAAGCAGGGGGCCGCCTTAGGCACCGGGGAGCTGTTTTTT

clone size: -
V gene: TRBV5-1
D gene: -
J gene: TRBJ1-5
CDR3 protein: CASRGGHGQPQHF
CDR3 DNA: TGCGCCAGCAGGGGGGGGCACGGTCAGCCCCAGCATTTT

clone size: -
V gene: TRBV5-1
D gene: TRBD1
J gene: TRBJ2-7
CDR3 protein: CASSLVGQGAYEQYF
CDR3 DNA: TGCGCCAGCAGCTTGGTGGGACAGGGGGCTTACGAGCAGTACTTC

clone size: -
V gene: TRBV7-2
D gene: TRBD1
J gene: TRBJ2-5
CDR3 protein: CASRAGGETQYF
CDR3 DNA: TGTGCCAGCAGGGCAGGGGGAGAGACCCAGTACTTC

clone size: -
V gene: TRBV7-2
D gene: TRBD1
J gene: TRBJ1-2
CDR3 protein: CASSSGSNTGQTNYGYTF
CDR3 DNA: TGTGCCAGCAGCTCAGGGAGTAACACGGGACAGACCAACTATGGCTACACCTTC

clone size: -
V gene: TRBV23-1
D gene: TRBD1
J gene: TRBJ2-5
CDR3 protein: CASSQEDRGPQETQYF
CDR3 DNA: TGCGCCAGCAGTCAAGAGGACAGGGGCCCCCAAGAGACCCAGTACTTC

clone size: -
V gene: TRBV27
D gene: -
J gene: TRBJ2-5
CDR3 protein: CASSAHRKQETQYF
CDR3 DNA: TGTGCCAGCAGTGCGCACAGAAAGCAAGAGACCCAGTACTTC

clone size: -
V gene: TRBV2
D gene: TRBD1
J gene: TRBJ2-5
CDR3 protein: CASSDRQGKETQYF
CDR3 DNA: TGTGCCAGCAGCGACAGACAGGGAAAAGAGACCCAGTACTTC

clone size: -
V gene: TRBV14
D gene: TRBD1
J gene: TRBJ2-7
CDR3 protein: CASSRPGQGIHEQYF
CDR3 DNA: TGTGCCAGCAGCCGCCCGGGACAGGGAATCCACGAGCAGTACTTC

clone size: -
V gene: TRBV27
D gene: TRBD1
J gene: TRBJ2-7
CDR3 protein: CASSLSAGGSYEQYF
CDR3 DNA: TGTGCCAGCAGTTTATCGGCAGGGGGCTCCTACGAGCAGTACTTC

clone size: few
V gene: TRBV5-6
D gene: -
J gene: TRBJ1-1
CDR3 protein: CASSLKGRSRTEAFF
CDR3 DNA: TGTGCCAGCAGCTTGAAGGGGAGGTCGAGGACTGAAGCTTTCTTT

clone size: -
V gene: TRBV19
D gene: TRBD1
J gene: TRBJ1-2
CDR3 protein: CASSSRDRAPFNYGYTF
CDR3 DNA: TGTGCCAGTAGTTCGCGGGACAGGGCCCCGTTTAACTATGGCTACACCTTC

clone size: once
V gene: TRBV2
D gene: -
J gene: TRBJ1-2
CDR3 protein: CASSEAGDYYGYTF
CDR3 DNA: TGTGCCAGCAGTGAAGCGGGAGACTATTATGGCTACACCTTC

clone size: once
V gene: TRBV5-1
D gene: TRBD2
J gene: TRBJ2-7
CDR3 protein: CASSFLGSGGTGEYF
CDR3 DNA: TGCGCCAGCAGCTTCCTGGGGAGCGGGGGAACCGGGGAGTACTTC

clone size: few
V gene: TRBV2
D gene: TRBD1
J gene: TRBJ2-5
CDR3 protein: CASRGTQGAGETQYF
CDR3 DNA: TGTGCCAGCAGGGGGACTCAGGGGGCAGGAGAGACCCAGTACTTC

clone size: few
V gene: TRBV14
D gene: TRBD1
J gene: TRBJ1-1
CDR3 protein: CASSQGGTGAMNTEAFF
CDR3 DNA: TGTGCCAGCAGCCAAGGAGGGACAGGGGCCATGAACACTGAAGCTTTCTTT

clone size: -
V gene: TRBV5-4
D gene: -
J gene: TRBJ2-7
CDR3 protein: CASSSLYEQYF
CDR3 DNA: TGTGCCAGCAGTTCCCTCTACGAGCAGTACTTC

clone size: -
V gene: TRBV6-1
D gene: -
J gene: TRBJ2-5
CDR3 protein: CASSEDNQETQYF
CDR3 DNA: TGTGCCAGCAGTGAAGACAACCAAGAGACCCAGTACTTC

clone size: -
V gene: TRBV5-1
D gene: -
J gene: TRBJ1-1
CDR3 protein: CASSLGAGGGFPEAFF
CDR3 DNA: TGCGCCAGCAGCTTGGGGGCCGGCGGGGGATTTCCTGAAGCTTTCTTT

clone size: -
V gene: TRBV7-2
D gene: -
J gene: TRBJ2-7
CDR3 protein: CASSTSRGAYYEQYF
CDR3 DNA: TGTGCCAGCAGCACTAGCCGGGGGGCCTACTACGAGCAGTACTTC

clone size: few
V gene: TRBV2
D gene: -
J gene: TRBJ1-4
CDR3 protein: CASSEIPPNEKLFF
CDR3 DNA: TGTGCCAGCAGTGAAATCCCTCCTAATGAAAAACTGTTTTTT

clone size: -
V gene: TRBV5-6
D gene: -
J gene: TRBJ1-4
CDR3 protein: CASSSLSDRGEKLFF
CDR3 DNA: TGTGCCAGCAGCTCCCTTTCGGACAGAGGTGAAAAACTGTTTTTT

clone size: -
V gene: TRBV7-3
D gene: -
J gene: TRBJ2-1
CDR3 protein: CASSPTGDSTYNEQFF
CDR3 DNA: TGTGCCAGCAGCCCAACGGGGGACAGCACCTACAATGAGCAGTTCTTC

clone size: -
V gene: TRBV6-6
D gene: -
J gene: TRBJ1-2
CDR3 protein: CASMEAPYGYTF
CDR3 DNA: TGTGCCAGCATGGAGGCCCCATATGGCTACACCTTC

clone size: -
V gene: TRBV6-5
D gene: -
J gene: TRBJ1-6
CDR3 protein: CASSKTGFYNSPLHF
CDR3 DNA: TGTGCCAGCAGCAAAACGGGGTTCTATAATTCACCCCTCCACTTT

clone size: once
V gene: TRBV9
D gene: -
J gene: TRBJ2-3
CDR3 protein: CASSAGNSADTQYF
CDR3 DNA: TGTGCCAGCAGCGCCGGGAACTCCGCAGATACGCAGTATTTT

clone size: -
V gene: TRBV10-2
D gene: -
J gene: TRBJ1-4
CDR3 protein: CASRRGINEKLFF
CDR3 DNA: TGCGCCAGCAGAAGGGGTATTAATGAAAAACTGTTTTTT

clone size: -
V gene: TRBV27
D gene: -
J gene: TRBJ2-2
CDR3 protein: CASSLLRIQGVTGELFF
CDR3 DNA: TGTGCCAGCAGTCTACTGAGGATCCAGGGCGTCACCGGGGAGCTGTTTTTT

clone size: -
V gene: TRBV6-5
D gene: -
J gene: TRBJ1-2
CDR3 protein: CASSRLGRYGYTF
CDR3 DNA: TGTGCCAGCAGTCGACTCGGTCGCTATGGCTACACCTTC

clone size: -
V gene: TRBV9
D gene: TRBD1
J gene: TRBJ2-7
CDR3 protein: CASSRGQAYEQYF
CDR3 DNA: TGTGCCAGCAGCAGGGGACAGGCCTACGAGCAGTACTTC

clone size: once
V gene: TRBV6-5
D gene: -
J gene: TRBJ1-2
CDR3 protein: CASRPEGGWLGYTF
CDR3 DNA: TGTGCCAGCAGACCCGAAGGGGGATGGTTGGGCTACACCTTC

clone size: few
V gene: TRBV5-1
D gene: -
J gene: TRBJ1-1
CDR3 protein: CATKGTGTMNTEAFF
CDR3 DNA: TGCGCCACCAAAGGAACAGGGACCATGAACACTGAAGCTTTCTTT

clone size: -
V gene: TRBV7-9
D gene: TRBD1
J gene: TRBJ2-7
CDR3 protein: CASSQTGTGLAYEQYF
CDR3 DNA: TGTGCCAGCAGTCAAACCGGGACAGGGCTAGCCTACGAGCAGTACTTC

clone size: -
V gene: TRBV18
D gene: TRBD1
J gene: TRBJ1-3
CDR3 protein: CASSPTGGSSGNTIYF
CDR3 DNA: TGTGCCAGCTCACCAACAGGGGGGTCCTCTGGAAACACCATATATTTT

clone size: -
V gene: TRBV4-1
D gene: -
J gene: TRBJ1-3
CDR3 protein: CASSQGVTAGQSSGNTIYF
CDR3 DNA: TGCGCCAGCAGCCAAGGCGTTACCGCGGGGCAGAGCTCTGGAAACACCATATATTTT

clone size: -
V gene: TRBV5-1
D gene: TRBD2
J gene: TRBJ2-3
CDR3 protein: CASSFLLAGGTDTQYF
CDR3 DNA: TGCGCCAGCAGCTTCTTGCTAGCGGGGGGCACAGATACGCAGTATTTT

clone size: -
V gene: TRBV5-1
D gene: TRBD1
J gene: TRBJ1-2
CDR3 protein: CASSLRQGYGYTF
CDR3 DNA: TGCGCCAGCAGCTTGCGACAGGGGTACGGCTACACCTTC

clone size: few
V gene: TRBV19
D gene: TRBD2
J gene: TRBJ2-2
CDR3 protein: CASKSGGANTGELFF
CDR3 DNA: TGTGCCAGTAAAAGCGGGGGGGCCAACACCGGGGAGCTGTTTTTT

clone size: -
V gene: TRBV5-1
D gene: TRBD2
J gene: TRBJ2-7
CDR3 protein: CASSTSGGLYEQYF
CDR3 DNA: TGCGCCAGCAGCACTAGCGGGGGGTTATACGAGCAGTACTTC

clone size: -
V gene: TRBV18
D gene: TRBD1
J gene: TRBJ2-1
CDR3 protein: CASSSTGGDEQFF
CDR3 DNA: TGTGCCAGCTCATCGACAGGGGGGGATGAGCAGTTCTTC

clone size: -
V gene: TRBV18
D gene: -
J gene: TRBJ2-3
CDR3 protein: CASSPPWDTTDTQYF
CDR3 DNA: TGTGCCAGCTCACCTCCTTGGGACACCACAGATACGCAGTATTTT

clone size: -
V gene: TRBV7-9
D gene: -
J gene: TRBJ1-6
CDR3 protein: CASSLRNSPLHF
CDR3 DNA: TGTGCCAGCAGCTTACGGAATTCACCCCTCCACTTT

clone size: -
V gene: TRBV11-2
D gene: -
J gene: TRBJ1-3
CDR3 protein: CASSLNTPSSGNTIYF
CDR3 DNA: TGTGCCAGCAGCTTAAACACACCTAGCTCTGGAAACACCATATATTTT

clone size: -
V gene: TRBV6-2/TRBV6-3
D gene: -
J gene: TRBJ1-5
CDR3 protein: CASSSIVYSNQPQHF
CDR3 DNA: TGTGCCAGCAGTTCTATAGTGTATAGCAATCAGCCCCAGCATTTT

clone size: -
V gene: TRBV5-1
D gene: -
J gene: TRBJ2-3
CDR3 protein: CASSRSADTQYF
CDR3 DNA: TGCGCCAGCAGCAGATCAGCAGATACGCAGTATTTT

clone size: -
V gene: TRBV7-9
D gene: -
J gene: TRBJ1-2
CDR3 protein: CASSFDIPSAGYTF
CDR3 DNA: TGTGCCAGCAGCTTCGACATCCCATCGGCGGGCTACACCTTC

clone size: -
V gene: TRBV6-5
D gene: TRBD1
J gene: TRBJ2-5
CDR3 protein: CASSLSGGSETQYF
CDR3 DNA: TGTGCCAGCAGTCTCTCAGGGGGCTCTGAGACCCAGTACTTC

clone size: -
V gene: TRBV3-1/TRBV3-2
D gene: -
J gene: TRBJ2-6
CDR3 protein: CASSQVYVGANVLTF
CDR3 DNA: TGTGCCAGCAGCCAAGTCTATGTTGGGGCCAACGTCCTGACTTTC

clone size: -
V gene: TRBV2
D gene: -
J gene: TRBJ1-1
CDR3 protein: CASSTDRDTEAFF
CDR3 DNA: TGTGCCAGCTCGACAGATCGGGACACTGAAGCTTTCTTT

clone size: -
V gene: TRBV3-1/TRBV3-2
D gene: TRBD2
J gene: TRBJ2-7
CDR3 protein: CASLLAGTYEQYF
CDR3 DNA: TGTGCCAGTTTACTAGCGGGGACCTACGAGCAGTACTTC

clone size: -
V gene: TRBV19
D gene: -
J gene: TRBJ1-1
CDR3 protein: CASSIGQQKNTEAFF
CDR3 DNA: TGTGCCAGTAGTATAGGACAGCAAAAGAACACTGAAGCTTTCTTT